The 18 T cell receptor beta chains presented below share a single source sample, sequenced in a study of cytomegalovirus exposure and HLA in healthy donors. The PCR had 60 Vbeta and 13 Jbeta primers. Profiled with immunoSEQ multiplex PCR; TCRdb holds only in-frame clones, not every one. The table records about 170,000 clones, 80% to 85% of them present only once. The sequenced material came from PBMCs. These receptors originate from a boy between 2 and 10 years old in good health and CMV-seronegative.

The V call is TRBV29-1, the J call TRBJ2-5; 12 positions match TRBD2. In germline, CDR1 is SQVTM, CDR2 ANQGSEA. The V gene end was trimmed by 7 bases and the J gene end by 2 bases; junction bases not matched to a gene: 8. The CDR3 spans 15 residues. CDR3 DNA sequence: TGCAGCGCTGGACTAGCGGGGACGACGCAAGAGACCCAGTACTTC. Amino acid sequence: CSAGLAGTTQETQYF.

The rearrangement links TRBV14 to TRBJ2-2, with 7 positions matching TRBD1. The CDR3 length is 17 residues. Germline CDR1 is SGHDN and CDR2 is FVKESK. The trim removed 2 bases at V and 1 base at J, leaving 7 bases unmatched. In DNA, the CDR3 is TGTGCCAGCAGCCAATTTCGGCGGACAGGGAACACCGGGGAGCTGTTTTTT. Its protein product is CASSQFRRTGNTGELFF.

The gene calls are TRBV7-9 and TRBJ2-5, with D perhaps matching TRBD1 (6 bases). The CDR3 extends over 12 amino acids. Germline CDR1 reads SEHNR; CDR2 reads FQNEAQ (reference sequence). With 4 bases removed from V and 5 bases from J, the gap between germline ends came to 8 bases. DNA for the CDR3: TGTGCCAGCAGCTCAGGGGTCGAGACCCAGTACTTC. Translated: CASSSGVETQYF.

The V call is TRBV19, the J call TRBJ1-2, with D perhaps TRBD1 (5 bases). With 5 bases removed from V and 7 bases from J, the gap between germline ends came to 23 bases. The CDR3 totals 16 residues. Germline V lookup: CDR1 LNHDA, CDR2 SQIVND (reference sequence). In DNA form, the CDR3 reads TGTGCCAGTAGTTCCATATCCTCAGGGACTGTTTCTGGCTACACCTTC. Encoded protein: CASSSISSGTVSGYTF.

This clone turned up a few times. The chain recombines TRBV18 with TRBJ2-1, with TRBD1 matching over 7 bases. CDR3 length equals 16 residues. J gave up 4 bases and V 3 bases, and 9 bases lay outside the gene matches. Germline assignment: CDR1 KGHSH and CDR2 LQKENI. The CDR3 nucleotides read TGTGCCAGCTCACCGCTCCCGCGACAGGGATACAATGAGCAGTTCTTC. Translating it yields CASSPLPRQGYNEQFF.

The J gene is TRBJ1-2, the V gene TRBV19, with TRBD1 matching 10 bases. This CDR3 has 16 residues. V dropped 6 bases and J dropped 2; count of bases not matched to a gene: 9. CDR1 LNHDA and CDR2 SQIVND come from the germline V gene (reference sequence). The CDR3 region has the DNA TGTGCCAGTAGAAAAAGCCCGGGACAGGGGAACTATGGCTACACCTTC. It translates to CASRKSPGQGNYGYTF. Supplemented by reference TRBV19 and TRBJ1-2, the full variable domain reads DGGITQSPKYLFRKEGQNVTLSCEQNLNHDAMYWYRQDPGQGLRLIYYSQIVNDFQKGDIAEGYSVSREKKESFPLTVTSAQKNPTAFYLCASRKSPGQGNYGYTFGSGTRLTVV.

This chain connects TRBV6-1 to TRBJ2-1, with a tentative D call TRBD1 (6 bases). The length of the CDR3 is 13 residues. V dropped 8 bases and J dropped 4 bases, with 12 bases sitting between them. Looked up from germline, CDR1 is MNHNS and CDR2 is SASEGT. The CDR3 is CASLRTDYNEQFF. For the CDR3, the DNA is TGTGCCAGCCTAAGGACAGATTACAATGAGCAGTTCTTC.

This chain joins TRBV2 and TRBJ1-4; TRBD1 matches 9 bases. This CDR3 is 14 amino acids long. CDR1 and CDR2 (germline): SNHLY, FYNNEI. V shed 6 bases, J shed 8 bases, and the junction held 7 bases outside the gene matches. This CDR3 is CASSLGQGREKLFF. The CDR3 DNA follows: TGTGCCAGCAGCCTGGGACAGGGCCGGGAAAAACTGTTTTTT.

CDR3 residues: CASSAQPRVGGNTIYF. As DNA, the CDR3 is TGTGCCAGCAGTGCGCAGCCCAGGGTCGGTGGAAACACCATATATTTT. This chain connects TRBV6-1 to TRBJ1-3; D perhaps matches TRBD1 (5 bases). The CDR3 extends over 16 amino acids. V was cut by 4 bases and J by 3 bases, with 16 bases left in between. The germline V gene encodes CDR1 MNHNS and CDR2 SASEGT.

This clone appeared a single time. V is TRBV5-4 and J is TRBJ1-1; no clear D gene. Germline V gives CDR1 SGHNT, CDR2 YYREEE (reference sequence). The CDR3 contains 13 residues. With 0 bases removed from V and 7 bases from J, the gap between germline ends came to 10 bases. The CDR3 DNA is TGTGCCAGCAGCTTGGGGCTCTACAGTGAAGCTTTCTTT. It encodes CASSLGLYSEAFF.

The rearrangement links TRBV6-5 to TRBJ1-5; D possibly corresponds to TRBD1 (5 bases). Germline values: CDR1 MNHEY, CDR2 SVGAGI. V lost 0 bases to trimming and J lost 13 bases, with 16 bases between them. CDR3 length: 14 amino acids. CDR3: CASSYSATGDSQHF. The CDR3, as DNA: TGTGCCAGCAGTTACTCGGCCACCGGGGACTCTCAGCATTTT.

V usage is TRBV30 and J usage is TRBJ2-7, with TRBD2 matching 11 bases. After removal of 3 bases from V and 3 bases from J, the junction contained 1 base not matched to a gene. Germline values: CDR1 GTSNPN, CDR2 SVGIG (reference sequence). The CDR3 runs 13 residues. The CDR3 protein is CAWRTSGSYEQYF. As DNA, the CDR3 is TGTGCCTGGAGAACTAGCGGGAGCTACGAGCAGTACTTC.

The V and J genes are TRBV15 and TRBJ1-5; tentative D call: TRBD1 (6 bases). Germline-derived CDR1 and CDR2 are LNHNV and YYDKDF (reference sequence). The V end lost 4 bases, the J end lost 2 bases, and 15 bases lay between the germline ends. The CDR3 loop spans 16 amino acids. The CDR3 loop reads CATSTMRSGGNQPQHF. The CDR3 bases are TGTGCCACCAGCACTATGAGGTCAGGGGGCAATCAGCCCCAGCATTTT.

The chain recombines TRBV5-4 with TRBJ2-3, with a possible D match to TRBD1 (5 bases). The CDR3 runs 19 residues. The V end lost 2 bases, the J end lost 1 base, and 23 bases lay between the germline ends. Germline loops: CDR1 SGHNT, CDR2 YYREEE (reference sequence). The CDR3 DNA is TGTGCCAGCAGCTTAGGACACGAGCCAGCCGTCTTACGCACAGATACGCAGTATTTT. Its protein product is CASSLGHEPAVLRTDTQYF.

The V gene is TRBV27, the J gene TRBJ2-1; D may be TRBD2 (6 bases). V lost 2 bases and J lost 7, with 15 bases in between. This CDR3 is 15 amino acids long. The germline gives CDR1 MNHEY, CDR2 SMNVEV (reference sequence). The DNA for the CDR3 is TGTGCCAGCAGTTTAGAGACGGCTAGCGTTAATGAGCAGTTCTTC. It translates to CASSLETASVNEQFF.

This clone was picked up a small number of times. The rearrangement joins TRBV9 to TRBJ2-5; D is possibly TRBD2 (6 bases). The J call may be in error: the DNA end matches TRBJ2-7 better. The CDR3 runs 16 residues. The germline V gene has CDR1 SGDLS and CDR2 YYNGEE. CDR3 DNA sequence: TGTGCCAGCAGCGTAGCCGGCGGGACTCAAATTTACGAGCAGTACTTC. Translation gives CASSVAGGTQIYEQYF.

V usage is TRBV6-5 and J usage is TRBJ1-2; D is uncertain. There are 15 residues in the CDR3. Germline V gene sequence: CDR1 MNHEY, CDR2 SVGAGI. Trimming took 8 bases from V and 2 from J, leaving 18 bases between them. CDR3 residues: CASSQTGRWNYGYTF. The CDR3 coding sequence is TGTGCCAGCTCTCAGACTGGGAGGTGGAACTATGGCTACACCTTC.

The CDR3 DNA reads TGTGCCAGTAGTGCCCGGACAGGGGGAGAGGACACTGAAGCTTTCTTT. Translating it yields CASSARTGGEDTEAFF. This chain joins TRBV19 and TRBJ1-1; 10 positions agree with TRBD1. The CDR3 has 16 amino acids. Germline CDR1 LNHDA, CDR2 SQIVND (reference sequence). J gave up 3 bases and V 5 bases, and 9 bases lay outside the gene matches.